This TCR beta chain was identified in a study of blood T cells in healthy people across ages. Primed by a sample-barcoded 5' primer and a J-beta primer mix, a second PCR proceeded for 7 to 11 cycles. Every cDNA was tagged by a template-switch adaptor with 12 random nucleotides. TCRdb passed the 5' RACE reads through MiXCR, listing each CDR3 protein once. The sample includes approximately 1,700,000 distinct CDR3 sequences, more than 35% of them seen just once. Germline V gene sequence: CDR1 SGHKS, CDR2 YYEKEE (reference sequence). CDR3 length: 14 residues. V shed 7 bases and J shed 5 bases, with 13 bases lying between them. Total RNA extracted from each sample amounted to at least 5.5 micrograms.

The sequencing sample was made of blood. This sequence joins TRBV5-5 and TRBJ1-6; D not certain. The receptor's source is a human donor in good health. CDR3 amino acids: CASGPRHDNSPLHF. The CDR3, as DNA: TGTGCCAGCGGCCCCAGGCACGATAATTCACCCCTCCACTTT.